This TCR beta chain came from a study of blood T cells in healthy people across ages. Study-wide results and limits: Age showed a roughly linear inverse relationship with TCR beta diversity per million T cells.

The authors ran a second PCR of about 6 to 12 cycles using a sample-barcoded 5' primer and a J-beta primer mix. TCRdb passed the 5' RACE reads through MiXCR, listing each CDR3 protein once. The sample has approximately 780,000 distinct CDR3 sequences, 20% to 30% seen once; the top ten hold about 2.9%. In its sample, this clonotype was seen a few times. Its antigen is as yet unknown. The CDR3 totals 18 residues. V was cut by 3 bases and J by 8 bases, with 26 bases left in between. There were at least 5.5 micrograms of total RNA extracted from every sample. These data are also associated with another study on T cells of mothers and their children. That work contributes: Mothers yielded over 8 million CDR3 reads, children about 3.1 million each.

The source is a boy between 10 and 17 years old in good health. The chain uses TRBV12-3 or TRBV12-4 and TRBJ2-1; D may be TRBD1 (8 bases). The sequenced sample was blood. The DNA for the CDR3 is TGTGCCAGCAGTTTTCCTGGGGGGGGACAGGAGAGTCCTGATGAGCAGTTCTTC. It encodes CASSFPGGGQESPDEQFF.